Sequencing of this T cell receptor beta chain was carried out in a study of breast tumors, draining lymph nodes, adjacent tissues. Breast cancer patients provided tissue from their axillary draining lymph nodes. Study-wide results and caveats: Compared with basal-like, luminal-like tumors shared significantly more repertoire with nontumor tissue. Findings are consistent with lymph node origin and intratumoral expansion of most tumor T cells. Tumor repertoires ranked between lymph nodes and nontumor tissue in diversity, with V and J gene preferences.

From germline, CDR1 is SGHRS and CDR2 YFSETQ. CDR3 length equals 15 residues. J lost 4 bases, V lost 2 bases, and 7 bases had no gene match. Using its own MiXCR run on the multiplex PCR reads, TCRdb lists one record per CDR3 protein. The table includes about 130,000 distinct CDR3 sequences, roughly 21% detected once. This clonotype occurred many times. Its antigen is unidentified. This sequence was found in a female donor with breast cancer. Some clones in this sample may be carry-over from other donors' samples. The gene calls are TRBV5-1 and TRBJ2-3, with 7 bases aligning to TRBD2. Sequencing was carried out using axillary lymph node tissue. This CDR3 reads CASSFTSAKADTQYF. Here the CDR3 DNA reads TGCGCCAGCAGCTTTACTAGCGCGAAGGCAGATACGCAGTATTTT.